What follows describes a single T cell receptor (beta chain). This clonotype was recorded at least ten times. It has no known antigen specificity. Per-base qualities were not stored, and no clone one base away is much larger. These data belong to a study of neurological immune-mediated disorders (dated by TCRdb to about 2019). About the study as a whole: Peripheral blood TCR-beta repertoires from patients with HTLV-I-associated myelopathy (HAM/TSP), patients with multiple sclerosis, and healthy controls were compared in the study using UMI-based sequencing. Alongside PBMC samples, the set of more than 85 TCR-beta libraries contained longitudinal samples, technical triplicates, and paired CD4+ and CD8+ T-cell subsets that had been sorted. The cohort comprised roughly 70 subjects: roughly 14 HAM/TSP patients, around 34 multiple sclerosis patients and approximately 20 healthy controls. What the study reported, not specific to this receptor: TCR clonal expansion was highest in HAM/TSP patients and lowest in MS patients, with MS patients falling below even healthy controls. Across subjects, expanded clones never shared an identical CDR3 amino acid sequence, which suggests that the TCR-beta repertoires in every group were private.

TCR libraries for sorted subsets were made from approximately 960,000 sorted CD4+ or CD8+ T cells. Peripheral blood was subjected to Ficoll-Hypaque density gradient centrifugation to isolate PBMCs, which were then cryopreserved in liquid nitrogen. Paired sorted CD4+ and CD8+ subsets came from healthy controls, HAM/TSP patients and MS patients. cDNA synthesis used template-switch 5'RACE with a primer carrying a 10-nucleotide random unique molecular identifier tagging each TCR transcript. Every sequencing run yielded over 190 million TCR-beta sequences covering 15-18 subjects. Total RNA was extracted with the RNeasy kit. The KAPA Real-time Library Amplification kit was used to amplify TCR-beta VDJ regions with primers for the TCR constant region and the 5'RACE anchor. A first PCR added sample indexes and Illumina adaptors, and a second PCR then raised library yield. After Ampure bead purification, the TCR product of roughly 650 bp was size-selected on a 2% E-gel SizeSelection system. Before pooling, library quality was checked on a Bioanalyzer, concentration was measured with Qubit, and libraries were quantified with the Kapa Library Quantification kit. An Illumina HiSeq 2500 sequenced the libraries paired-end 2 x 150 bp. To increase sequence diversity, roughly 24-32% phiX was spiked into each library pool. Per the source publication's procedure: Quality-filtered reads were processed with the UMI-based MiGEC pipeline, which removed over 75% of raw TCR sequences during error correction. IMGT germline references were used for aligning VDJ genes, and each clonotype was defined as a unique CDR3 amino acid sequence together with its V-J genes. Clonal expansion, Shannon diversity, and CDR3 relatedness (CalcPairwiseDistances, ClusterSamples) were evaluated with VDJtools, and phylogenetic trees were built with CLCbio workbench. Expanded clones were defined as having at least 8 unique UMIs, based on coefficient-of-variation modelling across technical triplicates. TCRdb reanalyzed the raw reads on its own, using fastp at Q25 for trimming and MiXCR for clone calling, and kept in-frame beta chains. Rows with one shared CDR3 protein collapse into an entry with the most common genes and DNA. TCRdb, rather than the study authors, made the V and J calls. A total of roughly 20,000 distinct CDR3 sequences appear in this sample, approximately 6.8% of them only once. About 15% of the sample lies in the top ten.

After removal of 3 bases from V and 4 bases from J, the junction retains 5 bases not matched to a gene. The CDR1 and CDR2 encoded by the germline V gene are MGHRA and YSYEKL. Spanning cysteine to phenylalanine, the CDR3 consists of 14 amino acids. Only CDR3 DNA is held: 42 bases, read in frame from base 1. The specimen sequenced was CD8+ T cells from blood. The chain couples TRBV4-1 to TRBJ2-7, with 8 bases in between that match TRBD2. The clonotype comes from a woman in her thirties with HTLV-1-associated myelopathy (HAM/TSP). The sequenced DNA: TGCGCCAGCAGCCAGGTAGCGGGGAGTTACGAGCAGTACTTC. Its protein product is CASSQVAGSYEQYF.